This is a list of T cell receptor beta chains from one sample in a study of blood T cells in healthy people across ages. MiXCR, run by TCRdb on the 5' RACE reads, gives a single entry per CDR3 protein. The sample includes hundreds of thousands of distinct CDR3 sequences, roughly 49% of them seen just once. Sequencing was done on a sample of blood. These receptors were taken from a woman aged 55-69 years in good health. Both conserved end residues are part of each CDR3. A D gene is named only where the DNA matches it firmly. A clone size is listed for some rows: how often the clone was seen (once, few, many), or a class if it is expanded.

abundance,d_gene,v_gene,j_gene,CDR3aa,CDR3nt
.,.,TRBV20-1,TRBJ2-3,CSATQPIRLKLTDTQYF,TGCAGTGCTACCCAACCCATCCGTTTGAAGCTCACAGATACGCAGTATTTT
.,.,TRBV28,TRBJ2-7,CASGNSNTYEQYF,TGTGCCAGCGGGAACTCCAATACCTACGAGCAGTACTTC
few,.,TRBV28,TRBJ2-1,CASSRGGGSYNEQFF,TGTGCCAGCAGCCGCGGGGGCGGGAGTTACAATGAGCAGTTCTTC
.,TRBD2,TRBV6-2/TRBV6-3,TRBJ2-5,CASSYYGTSGSGDQETQYF,TGTGCCAGCAGTTACTACGGGACTAGCGGGAGCGGGGACCAAGAGACCCAGTACTTC
.,.,TRBV15,TRBJ1-1,CATTGATEAFF,TGTGCCACCACGGGAGCGACTGAAGCTTTCTTT
many,.,TRBV4-2,TRBJ1-6,CASSRTEGGGYNSPLHF,TGTGCCAGCAGCCGGACCGAGGGGGGCGGCTATAATTCACCCCTCCACTTT
.,.,TRBV7-3,TRBJ2-2,CASRARSTTGELFF,TGTGCCAGCAGAGCTCGTTCTACCACCGGGGAGCTGTTTTTT
.,.,TRBV20-1,TRBJ2-3,CGARDLELAPTTDTQYF,TGCGGTGCTAGAGACCTTGAACTAGCCCCCACAACAGATACGCAGTATTTT
few,TRBD2,TRBV7-2,TRBJ2-7,CASSTRPSSGVGYEQYF,TGTGCCAGCAGCACCCGACCCTCTAGCGGGGTTGGCTACGAGCAGTACTTC
many,.,TRBV25-1,TRBJ2-6,CASSGRQSLNGANVLTF,TGTGCCAGCAGTGGTCGACAGTCTCTAAACGGGGCCAACGTCCTGACTTTC
few,.,TRBV10-3,TRBJ2-1,CAISESTSYEQFF,TGTGCCATCAGTGAGTCGACTTCCTATGAGCAGTTCTTC
.,.,TRBV10-3,TRBJ1-1,CAAHDSGEAFF,TGTGCCGCGCACGACTCGGGAGAAGCTTTCTTT
.,.,TRBV18,TRBJ2-7,CASSPPRQVSYEQYF,TGTGCCAGCTCACCACCGAGACAGGTCTCCTACGAGCAGTACTTC
.,.,TRBV6-5,TRBJ1-4,CASSYKRGANEKLFF,TGTGCCAGCAGTTATAAGAGAGGAGCTAATGAAAAACTGTTTTTT
many,.,TRBV6-2/TRBV6-3,TRBJ2-1,CASSYSRYNEQFF,TGTGCCAGCAGTTACTCCAGGTACAATGAGCAGTTCTTC
few,.,TRBV28,TRBJ2-7,CASSLPSRVGYEQYF,TGTGCCAGCAGTCTTCCCTCGCGGGTAGGCTACGAGCAGTACTTC
.,TRBD2,TRBV20-1,TRBJ2-1,CSAPREGAYNEQFF,TGCAGTGCCCCCCGGGAGGGAGCCTACAATGAGCAGTTCTTC
few,TRBD1,TRBV20-1,TRBJ1-2,CSLGQGGFVYTF,TGCAGTCTAGGACAGGGGGGTTTCGTCTACACCTTC
few,.,TRBV6-2/TRBV6-3,TRBJ2-1,CASSLAWGNEQFF,TGTGCCAGCAGCCTGGCGTGGGGGAATGAGCAGTTCTTC
.,.,TRBV25-1,TRBJ2-5,CASQGRHNEQYF,TGTGCCAGCCAGGGTAGGCACAATGAGCAGTACTTC
few,TRBD2,TRBV6-1,TRBJ2-7,CASSGLAGGSYEQYF,TGTGCCAGCAGTGGACTAGCGGGAGGGTCGTACGAGCAGTACTTC
few,TRBD2,TRBV29-1,TRBJ2-7,CSGGGNLGEQYF,TGCAGCGGGGGGGGGAATTTGGGCGAGCAGTACTTC
.,.,TRBV13,TRBJ1-2,CASGERGGYTF,TGTGCCAGTGGGGAGAGGGGTGGCTACACCTTC
.,.,TRBV20-1,TRBJ1-2,CSARVPGEIDRYTF,TGCAGTGCTAGAGTTCCGGGGGAGATTGATCGCTACACCTTC
.,.,TRBV4-1,TRBJ2-1,CASSQEGGQGIYNEQFF,TGCGCCAGCAGCCAAGAGGGGGGGCAGGGCATCTACAATGAGCAGTTCTTC
.,.,TRBV20-1,TRBJ1-4,CSARMGTEKLFF,TGCAGTGCTAGGATGGGCACTGAAAAACTGTTTTTT
.,TRBD2,TRBV20-1,TRBJ2-1,CSAPGTSSYNEQFF,TGCAGTGCCCCCGGGACTAGCTCCTACAATGAGCAGTTCTTC
.,.,TRBV11-2,TRBJ2-1,CASSKGVLSYNEQFF,TGTGCCAGCAGTAAGGGGGTCCTATCCTACAATGAGCAGTTCTTC
.,TRBD2,TRBV5-8,TRBJ2-2,CASSSGLAPAPGPQNTGELFF,TGTGCCAGCAGCTCCGGACTAGCCCCAGCTCCAGGCCCACAAAACACCGGGGAGCTGTTTTTT
.,TRBD1,TRBV5-1,TRBJ1-1,CASSVLGQANTEAFF,TGCGCCAGCAGCGTACTCGGACAGGCGAACACTGAAGCTTTCTTT
.,TRBD2,TRBV9,TRBJ2-1,CASSLTSGGSNEQFF,TGTGCCAGCAGCCTAACTAGCGGGGGGTCCAATGAGCAGTTCTTC
.,.,TRBV29-1,TRBJ2-1,CSVEGEWDNEQFF,TGCAGCGTTGAGGGAGAGTGGGATAATGAGCAGTTCTTC
.,.,TRBV28,TRBJ2-7,CASRSTRGIVSSYNEQYF,TGTGCCAGCAGATCCACCCGAGGGATTGTTAGCTCCTACAATGAGCAGTACTTC
few,TRBD2,TRBV29-1,TRBJ2-5,CSVAGEFGEETQYF,TGCAGTGTAGCGGGGGAGTTTGGTGAAGAGACCCAGTACTTC
.,.,TRBV5-1,TRBJ2-7,CASSLGGSGDEQYF,TGCGCCAGCAGCTTGGGAGGGAGTGGCGACGAGCAGTACTTC
few,.,TRBV2,TRBJ2-5,CASSDRTDQETQYF,TGTGCCAGCAGTGACCGGACGGACCAAGAGACCCAGTACTTC
.,TRBD1,TRBV28,TRBJ1-4,CAIRTGDNEKLFF,TGTGCCATCAGGACAGGAGATAATGAAAAACTGTTTTTT
.,TRBD1,TRBV29-1,TRBJ2-3,CSSYGGQGPQYYTDTQYF,TGCAGCTCCTACGGGGGACAGGGGCCGCAATATTACACAGATACGCAGTATTTT
.,.,TRBV24-1,TRBJ2-5,CATSDAVIKETQYF,TGTGCCACCAGTGATGCCGTTATAAAAGAGACCCAGTACTTC
.,TRBD2,TRBV14,TRBJ2-1,CASSQDVPGVAGVMFF,TGTGCCAGCAGCCAAGATGTCCCCGGGGTAGCGGGAGTAATGTTCTTC
.,.,TRBV2,TRBJ2-2,CASSEAGGRPGELFF,TGTGCCAGCAGTGAAGCGGGAGGCAGGCCCGGGGAGCTGTTTTTT
.,.,TRBV24-1,TRBJ2-1,CATSAGARRGEQFF,TGTGCCACCAGTGCAGGGGCGCGAAGGGGTGAGCAGTTCTTC
few,.,TRBV3-1,TRBJ2-7,CASRLSGALGYEQYF,TGTGCCAGCAGACTTAGCGGAGCCCTAGGCTACGAGCAGTACTTC
.,.,TRBV29-1,TRBJ1-3,CSVEDTALFNTIYF,TGCAGCGTTGAAGACACAGCGCTCTTTAACACCATATATTTT
.,.,TRBV20-1,TRBJ2-3,CSAQTTGNSDTQYF,TGCAGTGCTCAAACGACTGGTAATTCGGATACGCAGTATTTT
many,.,TRBV12-3/TRBV12-4,TRBJ2-3,CASSFGQNEDTQYF,TGTGCCAGCAGTTTTGGACAGAATGAGGATACGCAGTATTTT
.,TRBD1,TRBV10-3,TRBJ2-7,CAIKIGTGLNEQYF,TGTGCCATCAAGATAGGGACAGGGTTAAACGAGCAGTACTTC
few,TRBD1,TRBV4-3,TRBJ1-2,CASSPGQVLAGGYTF,TGCGCCAGCAGCCCGGGACAGGTCCTAGCCGGTGGCTACACCTTC